Sequencing of this TCR beta chain was carried out in a study of early T cells in non-severe SARS-CoV-2 infection. At the level of the study: Investigators sequenced bulk RNA drawn from unsorted whole blood, and chains remained unpaired. Study observations and caveats: VDJdb matching, biased toward anti-spike CD8 responses, missed private and CD4 specificities.

This clonotype was counted many times. Its antigen is not known. This CDR3 region has 14 residues. Germline CDR1 is SEHNR and CDR2 is FQNEAQ (reference sequence). J was trimmed by 0 bases and V by 5 bases; bases with no gene match: 4. The library protocol tagged individual cDNA molecules with unique molecular identifiers. MiXCR was run by TCRdb on the 5' RACE reads, yielding one entry per CDR3 protein. The data hold tens of thousands of distinct CDR3 sequences, with roughly 12% observed a single time. The chain recombines TRBV7-9 with TRBJ2-7; 7 positions agree with TRBD1. Sequencing used whole blood, obtained at baseline. This sequence originates from an adult who was a healthcare worker with PCR-confirmed SARS-CoV-2 infection or an uninfected control (not recorded which). The CDR3 protein is CASSPGQLSYEQYF. The CDR3 DNA reads TGTGCCAGCAGCCCGGGACAGCTCTCCTACGAGCAGTACTTC.